These 25 T cell receptor beta chains share one sample of origin, sequenced in a study of OX40 agonist ivuxolimab in advanced cancers. Only in-frame clones appear in the TCRdb table, and some are missing; sequencing was by immunoSEQ multiplex PCR. The sample has more than 30,000 clones, around 90% seen once. Sequencing used CD4+ or CD8+ T cells sorted from blood, obtained in a trial of the OX40 agonist ivuxolimab. These receptors were taken from an adult with an advanced solid tumor such as melanoma, head and neck, liver or kidney cancer.

In nucleotides, the CDR3 is TGCAGCGTGGGACAGGGGTGGGAGACCCAGTACTTC. Translation gives CSVGQGWETQYF. The chain links TRBV29-1 to TRBJ2-5; 10 bases fit TRBD1. From germline, CDR1 is SQVTM and CDR2 ANQGSEA. The length of the CDR3 is 12 residues. V lost 6 bases to trimming and J lost 5 bases; unmatched junction nucleotides: 3.

The rearrangement joins TRBV18 to TRBJ1-1, with D perhaps TRBD1 (6 bases). Germline-derived CDR1 and CDR2 are KGHSH and LQKENI. This CDR3 comprises 15 residues. Trimming left V 2 bases short and J 7 bases short, with 17 bases between. CDR3 bases: TGTGCCAGCTCACCAGAGAGTGGACAGCCGTTTGAAGCTTTCTTT. Its translation: CASSPESGQPFEAFF.

This sequence joins TRBV11-1 and TRBJ2-3; the match to TRBD2 covers 10 bases. This CDR3 comprises 16 residues. The J segment lost 6 bases and the V segment lost 1 base, leaving 7 bases of the junction unmatched. From germline, CDR1 is SGHAT and CDR2 FQDESV (reference sequence). CDR3 sequence (DNA): TGTGCCAGCAGCTTAGGTTCTAGCGGGAGTTCTGATACGCAGTATTTT. Its protein product is CASSLGSSGSSDTQYF. Based on the CDR3 plus reference TRBV11-1 and TRBJ2-3, the full variable domain is EAEVAQSPRYKITEKSQAVAFWCDPISGHATLYWYRQILGQGPELLVQFQDESVVDDSQLPKDRFSAERLKGVDSTLKIQPAELGDSAMYLCASSLGSSGSSDTQYFGPGTRLTVL.

This clone was detected only a few times. The rearrangement links TRBV28 to TRBJ1-4, with D maybe TRBD1 (5 bases). V was trimmed by 10 bases and J by 2 bases, leaving 14 bases between them. The germline V gene encodes CDR1 MDHEN and CDR2 SYDVKM. The CDR3 runs to 14 residues. The DNA for the CDR3 is TGTGCCACCCAGACAGCTTCGACTAATGAAAAACTGTTTTTT. Translation gives CATQTASTNEKLFF. The entire variable domain, with the rest obtained from reference TRBV28 and TRBJ1-4, is as follows: DVKVTQSSRYLVKRTGEKVFLECVQDMDHENMFWYRQDPGLGLRLIYFSYDVKMKEKGDIPEGYSVSREKKERFSLILESASTNQTSMYLCATQTASTNEKLFFGSGTQLSVL.

The chain has TRBV7-9 and TRBJ2-5; TRBD2 is a possible D gene (5 bases). The V end lost 5 bases, the J end lost 4 bases, and 11 bases lay between the germline ends. This CDR3 comprises 13 residues. Per the germline V gene, CDR1 is SEHNR and CDR2 is FQNEAQ (reference sequence). CDR3 coding DNA: TGTGCCAGCAGCCGGGGTCAATCAGAGACCCAGTACTTC. Residues: CASSRGQSETQYF.

This clone was seen a single time. The chain links TRBV30 to TRBJ1-5, with D maybe TRBD1 (5 bases). V lost 0 bases and J lost 3, with 9 bases in between. CDR1 GTSNPN and CDR2 SVGIG come from the germline V gene (reference sequence). This CDR3 comprises 14 residues. CDR3 in amino acids: CAWSVGGFNQPQHF. The CDR3 DNA sequence: TGTGCCTGGAGTGTCGGGGGTTTCAATCAGCCCCAGCATTTT.

The chain is built from TRBV19 and TRBJ1-1, with D possibly TRBD1 on 6 matching bases. The CDR3 sequence is 13 residues long. Germline CDR1 and CDR2: LNHDA and SQIVND (reference sequence). Trimming took off 8 bases at V and 1 base at J, with 11 bases between the two ends. DNA for the CDR3: TGTGCCAGTTCGGAACAGGGGAACACTGAAGCTTTCTTT. Protein product: CASSEQGNTEAFF.

The rearrangement uses TRBV19 and TRBJ2-5; 10 bases align to TRBD2. Germline CDR1 LNHDA, CDR2 SQIVND (reference sequence). The V segment lost 6 bases and the J segment 4 bases; nucleotides outside the gene matches: 14. This CDR3 region has 17 residues. CDR3 residues: CASSQIPLAGVRETQYF. The CDR3 DNA reads TGTGCCAGTAGCCAAATCCCCCTAGCGGGAGTACGAGAGACCCAGTACTTC.

The rearrangement links TRBV28 to TRBJ1-2; TRBD1 matches at 10 bases. The CDR3 runs 13 residues. The J segment lost 8 bases and the V segment lost 4 bases, leaving 4 bases of the junction unmatched. CDR1 and CDR2 (germline): MDHEN, SYDVKM. The CDR3 here is CASSYGTGEGYTF. In nucleotides, the CDR3 is TGTGCCAGCAGTTACGGGACAGGGGAAGGCTACACCTTC.

The chain recombines TRBV7-2 with TRBJ2-3; TRBD2 agrees at 13 bases. There are 16 residues in the CDR3. Germline V gene data show CDR1 as SGHTA and CDR2 as FQGNSA. J was trimmed by 5 bases and V by 5 bases; bases with no gene match: 7. The CDR3 DNA reads TGTGCCAGCAGCCGCGGACTAGCGGGAGAGGGAGATACGCAGTATTTT. It translates to CASSRGLAGEGDTQYF.

The J gene is TRBJ2-4, the V gene TRBV29-1; a weak D match, TRBD1 (5 bases). The CDR3 has 13 amino acids. Germline V gene lookup returns CDR1 SQVTM and CDR2 ANQGSEA. The V end was cut by 3 bases, the J end by 0 bases, with 6 bases between. The CDR3 sequence is CSVEGLAKNIQYF. The CDR3, as DNA: TGCAGCGTTGAGGGGCTAGCCAAAAACATTCAGTACTTC.

The chain combines TRBV2 with TRBJ1-1; 7 positions agree with TRBD1. Germline V CDR1 and CDR2: SNHLY, FYNNEI. This CDR3 region has 16 residues. With V trimmed by 6 bases and J by 4 bases, 14 bases remained unmatched. In DNA form, the CDR3 reads TGTGCCAGCAGGGCTAGAGACGTAACAGGGGCCACTGAAGCTTTCTTT. Translated, it gives CASRARDVTGATEAFF.

The chain employs TRBV2 and TRBJ2-5; a possible D gene is TRBD1 (6 bases). V was clipped by 6 bases and J by 4 bases, with 12 bases between them. The CDR3 has 13 amino acids. The germline V gene has CDR1 SNHLY and CDR2 FYNNEI. Written as DNA, the CDR3 is TGTGCCAGCAGAGGACAGTCAGGAGAGACCCAGTACTTC. Its translation is CASRGQSGETQYF. The variable domain in full, completed from reference TRBV2 and TRBJ2-5, reads EPEVTQTPSHQVTQMGQEVILRCVPISNHLYFYWYRQILGQKVEFLVSFYNNEISEKSEIFDDQFSVERPDGSNFTLKIRSTKLEDSAMYFCASRGQSGETQYFGPGTRLLVL.

In regard to this clone: Other DNA sequences in this sample translate to the same CDR3. The CDR3 DNA reads TGTGCCAGCAGTTCGACAGGGGGCACTGAAGCTTTCTTT. This gives the protein CASSSTGGTEAFF. The V gene is TRBV6-6, the J gene TRBJ1-1, with 9 nucleotides matching TRBD1. V was clipped by 4 bases and J by 4 bases; unmatched bases: 1. The CDR3 consists of 13 residues. CDR1 MNHNY and CDR2 SVGAGI come from the germline V gene (reference sequence).

As DNA, the CDR3 is TGTGCCAGCAGTTCAACTAGCGGGCGCTCCTACAATGAGCAGTTCTTC. Its translation is CASSSTSGRSYNEQFF. V and J are TRBV11-3 and TRBJ2-1, with 9 bases fitting TRBD2. Germline V gene sequence: CDR1 SGHNT, CDR2 YENEEA. The CDR3 totals 16 residues. V dropped 6 bases and J dropped 0; count of bases not matched to a gene: 6.

This clone was recorded once. The chain employs TRBV5-1 and TRBJ2-3, with TRBD2 identical over 7 bases. V was clipped by 4 bases and J by 2 bases; unmatched bases: 7. The V gene's germline CDR1 is SGHRS and CDR2 YFSETQ. The CDR3 has 15 residues. CDR3 residues: CASSTRGRDTDTQYF. CDR3 in DNA: TGCGCCAGCAGCACAAGAGGGAGGGACACAGATACGCAGTATTTT.

The CDR3: CASSLRGLAGAFSYEQYF. The CDR3 DNA reads TGTGCCAGCAGCTTAAGGGGGTTAGCGGGAGCCTTCTCCTACGAGCAGTACTTC. The gene calls are TRBV7-3 and TRBJ2-7, with 9 bases lining up with TRBD2. CDR3 length equals 18 residues. The junction had 10 bases not matched to a gene; V was cut back by 1 base and J by 0 bases. The V gene's germline CDR1 is SGHTA and CDR2 FQGTGA.

The gene calls are TRBV5-1 and TRBJ1-1; D possibly corresponds to TRBD1 (6 bases). This CDR3 has 14 residues. The germline gives CDR1 SGHRS, CDR2 YFSETQ. V was pared by 0 bases and J by 11 bases, with 17 bases between. Here the CDR3 reads CASSLAETGGGAFF. The CDR3 nucleotides read TGCGCCAGCAGCTTGGCTGAGACAGGCGGGGGGGCTTTCTTT.

The rearrangement joins TRBV9 to TRBJ2-7; 12 nucleotides line up with TRBD2. Germline-derived CDR1 and CDR2 are SGDLS and YYNGEE. The CDR3 length is 18 residues. V shed 4 bases, J shed 5 bases, and the junction held 16 bases outside the gene matches. The CDR3 here is CASSPSSGRAGWGHEQYF. Here the CDR3 DNA reads TGTGCCAGCAGCCCTTCTAGCGGGAGGGCCGGGTGGGGGCACGAGCAGTACTTC.

This chain uses TRBV5-3 with TRBJ1-2; TRBD1 matches at 7 bases. TRBV5-3 qualifies as an ORF whose function is uncertain. CDR3 length: 14 amino acids. With V trimmed by 4 bases and J by 0 bases, 3 bases remained unmatched. As DNA, the CDR3 is TGTGCCAGAAGCCGACAGGGTACTAACTATGGCTACACCTTC. Residues: CARSRQGTNYGYTF.

This clone has a single count. The rearrangement links TRBV5-1 to TRBJ2-7, with TRBD2 matching over 8 bases. CDR1 SGHRS and CDR2 YFSETQ come from the germline V gene. Trimming took 3 bases from V and 6 from J; bases not matched to a gene: 8. This CDR3 has 14 residues. CDR3 in DNA: TGCGCCAGCAGCTGGGGAACGGCGGGGGGCGAGCAGTACTTC. This gives the protein CASSWGTAGGEQYF.

This clone appeared a single time. The J gene is TRBJ1-2, the V gene TRBV10-3, with 9 bases identical to TRBD1. The CDR3 length is 14 residues. V lost 2 bases and J lost 5; bases outside the gene matches: 3. Germline lookup yields CDR1 ENHRY and CDR2 SYGVKD. The CDR3 DNA is TGTGCCATCAGTGAGGGGACAGGGTCTTATGGCTACACCTTC. Residues: CAISEGTGSYGYTF.

The sample holds one count of this clone. The chain couples TRBV6-5 to TRBJ2-5, with TRBD2 identical over 16 bases. CDR1 MNHEY and CDR2 SVGAGI come from the germline V gene. Unmatched junction bases numbered 0, after V lost 6 bases and J lost 2 bases. This CDR3 region has 15 residues. In nucleotides, the CDR3 is TGTGCCAGCAGGGGACTAGCGGGAGGGCAAGAGACCCAGTACTTC. This translates into CASRGLAGGQETQYF.

The chain is built from TRBV27 and TRBJ2-7; 12 nucleotides agree with TRBD2. Trimming removed 7 bases from V and 5 bases from J; junction bases left unmatched: 9. Germline V gene sequence: CDR1 MNHEY, CDR2 SMNVEV (reference sequence). The CDR3 is 15 amino acids. The CDR3 nucleotides are TGTGCCAGCACCTCAACTCGACTAGCGGGAGACGAGCAGTACTTC. It specifies CASTSTRLAGDEQYF.

Comment on this clone: This CDR3 fails to terminate in the conserved phenylalanine or tryptophan, so it likely reflects a read error. The chain uses TRBV7-2 and TRBJ2-3, with 13 bases aligning to TRBD2. CDR1 is SGHTA and CDR2 is FQGNSA in the germline V gene. With V trimmed by 2 bases and J by 4 bases, 9 bases remained unmatched. The CDR3 runs 18 residues. The CDR3 sequence: CASSLRGLAGFVADTQYL. The CDR3 DNA is TGTGCCAGCAGCTTAAGGGGACTAGCGGGGTTTGTGGCAGATACGCAGTATCTT.